This T cell receptor (beta chain) derives from a study of T cell responses to AZD1222 COVID-19 vaccine. V was pared by 1 base and J by 2 bases, with 6 bases between. The CDR3 loop spans 13 amino acids. CDR1 is SGHRS, CDR2 YFSETQ, per germline. Using immunoSEQ multiplex PCR, the repertoire was profiled, and TCRdb retains in-frame clones only, with some absent. The data hold around 250,000 clones, with more than 80% observed a single time. The clonotype was recovered from an adult in good health. The sample here was peripheral blood, taken on day 0 of AZD1222 vaccination. The V call is TRBV5-1, the J call TRBJ1-2; D remains unclear. The CDR3 sequence: CASSLPGNYGYTF. For the CDR3, the DNA is TGCGCCAGCAGCTTGCCCGGCAACTATGGCTACACCTTC.